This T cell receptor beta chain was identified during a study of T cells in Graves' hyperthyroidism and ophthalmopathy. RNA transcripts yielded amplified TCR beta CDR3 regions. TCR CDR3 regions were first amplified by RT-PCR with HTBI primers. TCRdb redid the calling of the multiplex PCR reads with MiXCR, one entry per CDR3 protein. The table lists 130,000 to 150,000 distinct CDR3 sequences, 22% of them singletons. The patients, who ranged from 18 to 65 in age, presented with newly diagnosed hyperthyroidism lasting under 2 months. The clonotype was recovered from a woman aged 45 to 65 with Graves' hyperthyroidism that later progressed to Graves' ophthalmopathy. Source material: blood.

The CDR3 nucleotides read TGTGCCAGCAGTTACCGGGGGGGCGCATCTGGAAACACCATATATTTT. Translating gives CASSYRGGASGNTIYF. The rearrangement links TRBV6-9 to TRBJ1-3; D is possibly TRBD1 (6 bases). V lost 3 bases and J lost 1, with 13 bases in between. Germline values: CDR1 MNHGY, CDR2 SVAAGI. There are 16 residues in the CDR3.